This entry describes one T cell receptor beta chain. This clonotype was detected ten times or more. Its antigen is currently not known. Nothing much larger sits one base from this clone, and base qualities are not available. The sample belongs to a study of CD8 T cells in ankylosing spondylitis (dated by TCRdb to 2016 to 2017). Regarding the study in general: The study profiled T cell receptor beta repertoires in healthy donors and ankylosing spondylitis patients to find disease-linked TCR variants. The whole study cohort included 95 to 130 healthy donors and 25 or so ankylosing spondylitis patients. Peripheral blood was sampled, and synovial fluid was additionally collected from ankylosing spondylitis patients.

The junction carries 10 bases between V and J, which are trimmed by 4 bases and 1 base respectively. Looking up the germline V gene yields CDR1 SQVTM and CDR2 ANQGSEA. The CDR3 measures 14 amino acids from cysteine to phenylalanine. Only CDR3 DNA remains: 42 bases, in frame from the first base. The sample was run on an Illumina HiSeq 2500. Quantitative 5'-RACE with molecular barcodes was used to prepare TCR beta libraries. For the original study's pipeline: Disease-linked TCR variants were identified with a new computational method built on a probabilistic model of VDJ rearrangement. TCRdb took the public reads, trimmed them with fastp at Q25, ran MiXCR for clone calling and kept in-frame beta chains. Each CDR3 protein appears once, grouped with its most common genes and DNA. It is TCRdb's table, rather than the study itself, that gives the V and J calls and clone size. This sample comprises approximately 550,000 distinct CDR3 sequences, about 13% of them detected only once. In total, the top ten clones hold 6.8% of the sample.

The research as a whole found: Blood from ankylosing spondylitis patients appeared to be characterized by a TCR beta motif composed of eight highly homologous amino acid variants. Some motif variants were previously reported in synovial fluid and blood of reactive arthritis patients, suggesting common disease-initiation mechanisms. The disease-linked clones had a CD8+ phenotype and were found at relatively low frequencies in peripheral blood. The disease-linked clones were reported to be significantly enriched in matched synovial fluid samples from ankylosing spondylitis patients.

The clonotype comes from a male donor with ankylosing spondylitis. In this chain, TRBV29-1 is recombined with TRBJ2-2, with no confident D gene call. Input material: blood, either unsorted or a sorted T cell fraction (not recorded which). The DNA sequence is TGCAGCGTTGTTCCTAGTAGGAACACCGGGGAGCTGTTTTTT. Translation gives CSVVPSRNTGELFF.